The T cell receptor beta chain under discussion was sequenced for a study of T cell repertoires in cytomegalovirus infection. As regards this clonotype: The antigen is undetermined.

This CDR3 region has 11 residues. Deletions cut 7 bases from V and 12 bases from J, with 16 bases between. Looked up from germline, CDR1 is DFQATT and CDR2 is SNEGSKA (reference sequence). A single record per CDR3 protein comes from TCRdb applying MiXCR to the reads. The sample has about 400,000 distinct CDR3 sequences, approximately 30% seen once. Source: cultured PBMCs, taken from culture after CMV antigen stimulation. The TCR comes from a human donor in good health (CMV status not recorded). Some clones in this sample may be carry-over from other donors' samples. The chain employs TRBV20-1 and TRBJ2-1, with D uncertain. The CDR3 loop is CSVADQFGQFF. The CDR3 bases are TGCAGTGTGGCGGACCAATTTGGGCAGTTCTTC.